The rows below give T cell receptor beta chains drawn from one sample of a study of CD8 T cells in ankylosing spondylitis. TCRdb analysed the 5' RACE reads with MiXCR anew, one entry per CDR3 protein. The sample carries under 130,000 distinct CDR3 sequences, approximately 25% recorded once. Sequencing was performed on synovial fluid, either unsorted or a sorted T cell fraction (not recorded which). These receptors were taken from a male donor with ankylosing spondylitis. CDR3s include the opening cysteine and the closing phenylalanine or tryptophan. Fields, in order: CDR3 length, V gene, clone size, D gene, J gene, CDR3 DNA, CDR3 protein. The D gene is left open where the match is weak. Only some rows state a clone size, as once, few, many or a class for expanded clones.

length: 14; V: TRBV29-1; size: -; D: TRBD2; J: TRBJ2-3; DNA: TGCAGCGTTGAGGCTAGCGGTAAAACAGATACGCAGTATTTT; CDR3: CSVEASGKTDTQYF
length: 16; V: TRBV7-9; size: few; D: -; J: TRBJ2-3; DNA: TGTGCCAGCAGCTTAAGGGCGGACTCGGGAGCGGATACGCAGTATTTT; CDR3: CASSLRADSGADTQYF
length: 13; V: TRBV20-1; size: -; D: -; J: TRBJ1-4; DNA: TGCAGTGCTAGTTATCAGCCGAATGAAAAACTGTTTTTT; CDR3: CSASYQPNEKLFF
length: 17; V: TRBV20-1; size: few; D: -; J: TRBJ1-4; DNA: TGCAGTGCTAGAGAGGTCGGACTTAAACTAGCAAGCGAAAAACTGTTTTTT; CDR3: CSAREVGLKLASEKLFF
length: 18; V: TRBV7-2; size: once; D: -; J: TRBJ2-3; DNA: TGTGCCAGCAGCTTAGCGCTCAAGGGACCTTATGCGCCAGATACGCAGTATTTT; CDR3: CASSLALKGPYAPDTQYF
length: 15; V: TRBV11-2; size: few; D: -; J: TRBJ2-2; DNA: TGTGCCAGCAGCCGAATGCCCGGGTCCACCGGGGAGCTGTTTTTT; CDR3: CASSRMPGSTGELFF
length: 13; V: TRBV9; size: few; D: -; J: TRBJ1-5; DNA: TGTGCCAGCAGCGTAGGTACAAATCAGCCCCAGCATTTT; CDR3: CASSVGTNQPQHF
length: 13; V: TRBV11-2; size: many; D: -; J: TRBJ1-1; DNA: TGTGCCAGCAGCCCGATTGTGAACACTGAAGCTTTCTTT; CDR3: CASSPIVNTEAFF
length: 15; V: TRBV7-2; size: few; D: -; J: TRBJ2-3; DNA: TGTGCCAGCAGCTTTTCGGGGACCAGGCTTCATACGCAGTATTTT; CDR3: CASSFSGTRLHTQYF
length: 14; V: TRBV30; size: -; D: -; J: TRBJ1-1; DNA: TGTGCCTGGAGGAGGAGGACTCTCGTAACTGAAGCTTTCTTT; CDR3: CAWRRRTLVTEAFF
length: 13; V: TRBV2; size: -; D: -; J: TRBJ2-1; DNA: TGTGCCAGCAGCGCAGGACTCAACAATGAGCAGTTCTTC; CDR3: CASSAGLNNEQFF
length: 14; V: TRBV3-1; size: few; D: -; J: TRBJ1-2; DNA: TGTGCCAGCGAACAAGGAGGGGGAGGCTATGGCTACACCTTC; CDR3: CASEQGGGGYGYTF
length: 13; V: TRBV7-2; size: many; D: TRBD1; J: TRBJ1-1; DNA: TGTGCCAGCAGACGACAGGGAGAAACTGAAGCTTTCTTT; CDR3: CASRRQGETEAFF
length: 14; V: TRBV18; size: many; D: TRBD1; J: TRBJ2-7; DNA: TGTGCCAGCTCACCACGAGGACAGGGTATGGAGCAGTACTTC; CDR3: CASSPRGQGMEQYF
length: 11; V: TRBV12-5; size: few; D: -; J: TRBJ1-1; DNA: TGTGCTAGTGGTTTCCGGAGGGCTGAATTCTTT; CDR3: CASGFRRAEFF
length: 17; V: TRBV5-1; size: -; D: -; J: TRBJ2-1; DNA: TGCGCCAGCAGCTTGGCCGTGGGAGCGCCCGAGGGGGATGAGCAGTTCTTC; CDR3: CASSLAVGAPEGDEQFF
length: 16; V: TRBV11-2; size: -; D: -; J: TRBJ2-1; DNA: TGTGCCAGCAGCTTAGAACTCCGGACTGGCTACAATGAGCAGTTCTTC; CDR3: CASSLELRTGYNEQFF
length: 15; V: TRBV20-1; size: few; D: -; J: TRBJ2-4; DNA: TGCAGTGCCACCAGAGGACTTGTAGCCAAAAACATTCAGTACTTC; CDR3: CSATRGLVAKNIQYF
length: 14; V: TRBV6-5; size: few; D: -; J: TRBJ1-1; DNA: TGTGCCAGCAGTTACTCGGCCCTAGACCCAGAAGCTTTCTTT; CDR3: CASSYSALDPEAFF
length: 11; V: TRBV29-1; size: -; D: -; J: TRBJ2-7; DNA: TGCAGCGTTGTTACAGCCTACGAGCAGTACTTC; CDR3: CSVVTAYEQYF
length: 13; V: TRBV20-1; size: -; D: TRBD2; J: TRBJ2-5; DNA: TGCAGTGCGCGGGCTAGCGGGAAAGAGACCCAGTACTTC; CDR3: CSARASGKETQYF
length: 13; V: TRBV7-9; size: few; D: -; J: TRBJ1-2; DNA: TGTGCCAGCAGCTTACCTACTCCGGATGGCTACACCTTC; CDR3: CASSLPTPDGYTF
length: 17; V: TRBV7-9; size: few; D: TRBD2; J: TRBJ2-1; DNA: TGTGCCAGCAGCTCCTCCAGGGGCGGGAGGGGGTACAATGAGCAGTTCTTC; CDR3: CASSSSRGGRGYNEQFF
length: 15; V: TRBV21-1; size: few; D: -; J: TRBJ1-5; DNA: TGTGCCAGCAGCCAGACCGTTCAGGGTGGTCAGCCCCAGCATTTT; CDR3: CASSQTVQGGQPQHF
length: 16; V: TRBV7-2; size: few; D: TRBD2; J: TRBJ2-1; DNA: TGTGCCAGCAGCTTAGCCCCTAGCGGGCCCTACAATGAGCAGTTCTTC; CDR3: CASSLAPSGPYNEQFF
length: 15; V: TRBV6-2/TRBV6-3; size: many; D: TRBD1; J: TRBJ2-1; DNA: TGTGCCAGCAGTAAGGCGGGGACAGGTGGGAATGAGCAGTTCTTC; CDR3: CASSKAGTGGNEQFF
length: 11; V: TRBV3-1; size: -; D: -; J: TRBJ1-1; DNA: TGTGCCAGCAGCCAAGGCCGGGGGGCAGCGTTT; CDR3: CASSQGRGAAF
length: 16; V: TRBV7-8; size: -; D: TRBD1; J: TRBJ2-2; DNA: TGTGCCAGCAGCTTAATTCGGGGACAGGGGTCCGGGGAGCTGTTTTTT; CDR3: CASSLIRGQGSGELFF
length: 15; V: TRBV20-1; size: -; D: TRBD2; J: TRBJ2-1; DNA: TGCAGTGCTAGCGGAGCGGGAGCCTCCTACAATGAGCAGTTCTTC; CDR3: CSASGAGASYNEQFF
length: 13; V: TRBV4-2; size: few; D: TRBD2; J: TRBJ2-1; DNA: TGTGCCAGCAGCCACGGGGGGGGGACTAGCGTCTTCTTC; CDR3: CASSHGGGTSVFF
length: 14; V: TRBV4-2; size: few; D: -; J: TRBJ2-7; DNA: TGTGCCAGCAGCCAAGCCAGGGGCTCCTACGAGCAGTACTTC; CDR3: CASSQARGSYEQYF
length: 12; V: TRBV20-1; size: -; D: -; J: TRBJ2-7; DNA: TGCAGTGCTCTAACCGGCGGCTACGAGCAGTACTTC; CDR3: CSALTGGYEQYF
length: 15; V: TRBV3-1; size: -; D: -; J: TRBJ2-1; DNA: TGTGCCAGCAGCCAAGGGGGGGCCCCGGGGAATGAGCAGTTCTTC; CDR3: CASSQGGAPGNEQFF
length: 17; V: TRBV12-3/TRBV12-4; size: -; D: TRBD2; J: TRBJ2-1; DNA: TGTGCCAGCAGTTCCGGACTAGCGGGGGTTAAGGGGAATGAGCAGTTCTTC; CDR3: CASSSGLAGVKGNEQFF
length: 14; V: TRBV18; size: few; D: TRBD1; J: TRBJ2-5; DNA: TGTGCCAGCTCAACGAACAGGGGGGAGGAGACCCAGTACTTC; CDR3: CASSTNRGEETQYF
length: 14; V: TRBV7-6; size: few; D: -; J: TRBJ2-3; DNA: TGTGCCAGCAGCCCCCTGCAGGGCGCAGATACGCAGTATTTT; CDR3: CASSPLQGADTQYF
length: 13; V: TRBV12-3/TRBV12-4; size: -; D: -; J: TRBJ2-5; DNA: TGTGCCAGCAATCAGTGGGGGGCAGAGACCCAGTACTTC; CDR3: CASNQWGAETQYF
length: 14; V: TRBV20-1; size: many; D: TRBD2; J: TRBJ2-1; DNA: TGCAGTGCTCCTCCCCGACTAGCGGGTCATGAGCAGTTCTTC; CDR3: CSAPPRLAGHEQFF
length: 13; V: TRBV7-9; size: few; D: -; J: TRBJ1-2; DNA: TGTGCCAGCAGCTTGGGCGGGACCGCCGTTTGCACCTTC; CDR3: CASSLGGTAVCTF
length: 14; V: TRBV3-1; size: once; D: TRBD1; J: TRBJ2-7; DNA: TGTGCCAGCAGCCCCAGGGACAGTGTGCTTGAGCAGTACTTC; CDR3: CASSPRDSVLEQYF
length: 13; V: TRBV19; size: -; D: -; J: TRBJ1-2; DNA: TGTGCCAGTAGTAGCCCAGGAAGATATGGCTACACCTTC; CDR3: CASSSPGRYGYTF
length: 13; V: TRBV20-1; size: -; D: -; J: TRBJ1-3; DNA: TGCAGTGCTAGAGGGGGTGACGGAAACACCATATATTTT; CDR3: CSARGGDGNTIYF
length: 17; V: TRBV12-3/TRBV12-4; size: -; D: -; J: TRBJ2-5; DNA: TGTGCCAGCACCCCTTTGTATCGGGATAAAGCGTCAAAGACCCAGTACTTC; CDR3: CASTPLYRDKASKTQYF
length: 15; V: TRBV2; size: few; D: TRBD2; J: TRBJ2-5; DNA: TGTGCCAGCAGCGTCGGGGGAGGGTTAGGAGAGACCCAGTACTTC; CDR3: CASSVGGGLGETQYF
length: 15; V: TRBV7-2; size: many; D: TRBD1; J: TRBJ1-5; DNA: TGTGCCAGCAGCTTAGAAGGGGGCAGGGGTCAGCCCCAGCATTTT; CDR3: CASSLEGGRGQPQHF
length: 16; V: TRBV3-1; size: few; D: -; J: TRBJ1-4; DNA: TGTGCCAGCAGCCAAGCCAAGGGGAGCCGTAATGAAAAACTGTTTTTT; CDR3: CASSQAKGSRNEKLFF
length: 16; V: TRBV5-1; size: -; D: -; J: TRBJ2-1; DNA: TGCGCCAGCAGAACGGTGGCGGGGCTAGGTGTGAATGAGCAGTTCTTC; CDR3: CASRTVAGLGVNEQFF
length: 17; V: TRBV18; size: -; D: -; J: TRBJ2-5; DNA: TGTGCCAGCTCAGTACCCTTCGGGACGGGCCAAGACGGGACCCAGTACTTC; CDR3: CASSVPFGTGQDGTQYF
length: 18; V: TRBV15; size: -; D: -; J: TRBJ2-6; DNA: TGTGCCACCCTTGGTCCCGGGGGGCCCCTCTCTGGGGCCAACGTCCTGACTTTC; CDR3: CATLGPGGPLSGANVLTF
length: 12; V: TRBV7-9; size: -; D: -; J: TRBJ2-7; DNA: TGTGCCAGCAGCTTCGACTCCTACGAGCAGTACTTC; CDR3: CASSFDSYEQYF
length: 16; V: TRBV6-1; size: -; D: -; J: TRBJ2-1; DNA: TGTGCCAGCAGTGAGCCGATACCGGAGCCTTACAGGGAGCAGTTCTTC; CDR3: CASSEPIPEPYREQFF
length: 15; V: TRBV5-1; size: many; D: -; J: TRBJ2-3; DNA: TGCGCCAGCAGCCTGGCTGGGGGGCCAACAGATACGCAGTATTTT; CDR3: CASSLAGGPTDTQYF
length: 16; V: TRBV7-8; size: -; D: TRBD2; J: TRBJ2-3; DNA: TGTGCCAGCAGCTTAGGCCTAGCGGTACGCACAGATACGCAGTATTTT; CDR3: CASSLGLAVRTDTQYF
length: 13; V: TRBV19; size: -; D: -; J: TRBJ1-5; DNA: TGTGCCAGTAGTAGGGCACCTAATCAGCCCCAGCATTTT; CDR3: CASSRAPNQPQHF
length: 13; V: TRBV27; size: few; D: -; J: TRBJ1-3; DNA: TGTGCCAGCCGTCCGGCGGGGGGAAACACCATATATTTT; CDR3: CASRPAGGNTIYF
length: 17; V: TRBV4-2; size: -; D: -; J: TRBJ1-1; DNA: TGTGCCAGCAGCCCCGAAGCCTCTACAGGAGGAAGGACTGAAGCTTTCTTT; CDR3: CASSPEASTGGRTEAFF
length: 12; V: TRBV15; size: few; D: -; J: TRBJ1-6; DNA: TGTGCCACCAGCAGAGATCACACTTCTTTCCACTTT; CDR3: CATSRDHTSFHF